This TCR beta chain was found in a study of shared clonotypes between healthy human individuals. Looking at the study overall: CD4 naive and CD4 memory each took three plates per donor, while CD8 naive took two and CD8 memory one. The study, taken as a whole, reports: The authors sampled blood alone, and tissue repertoires likely differ.

Researchers divided each subset's genomic DNA evenly across several immunoSEQ plates. Generated by immunoSEQ multiplex PCR, the TCRdb table keeps only in-frame clones and is missing some. The table lists over 950,000 clones, approximately 80% of them singletons, with approximately 0.9% in the top ten. Healthy HIV-negative adults with no recent acute infections or vaccinations were recruited as donors. Note on this clone: Its target is not known.

Germline-derived CDR1 and CDR2 are MNHEY and SVGAGI. V gave up 6 bases and J gave up 4 bases; unmatched junction bases: 7. The CDR3 totals 14 residues. V is TRBV6-5 and J is TRBJ1-1; 8 bases are shared with TRBD1. The clonotype was recovered from a man younger than 35 in good health. Some clones in this sample may be carry-over from other donors' samples. What was sequenced was memory CD4+ T cells from PBMCs. Subset noted: CD45RA-negative fraction. CDR3 sequence reads: CASRTGVWGTEAFF. DNA of the CDR3: TGTGCCAGCAGGACAGGGGTTTGGGGCACTGAAGCTTTCTTT.